This T cell receptor (beta chain) is from a study of early T cells in non-severe SARS-CoV-2 infection (dated by TCRdb to about 2021). About the investigation overall: TCR sequencing used bulk RNA from unsorted whole blood, so alpha and beta chains could not be paired.

What the authors observed across the whole study: VDJdb matching was skewed toward anti-spike CD8 responses and likely underestimated virus-specific expansions by missing private and CD4 specificities.

Libraries were constructed by 5' RACE. The sample was run on a NextSeq 500. In the TCR library protocol, unique molecular identifiers were attached to individual cDNA molecules to correct for PCR bias and sequencing error. Sequencing covered both TCR alpha and beta chains, and within each sample the abundances of alpha and beta sequences were tightly co-correlated. In the paper's pipeline: Decombinator V4 was used to perform V gene, J gene and CDR3 annotation of TCR sequences. TCRs were defined as expanded if a significant change between any two time points was detected under a Poisson model with p below 0.0001. TCR abundances were normalised to the total number of TCRs sequenced per sample and were expressed as counts per million. TRAV1-2 paired with TRAJ12, TRAJ20 or TRAJ33 defined MAIT TCRs, while TRAV10 paired with TRAJ18 defined iNKT TCRs. A search of VDJdb, accessed on 1 November 2021, was run for TCRs annotated to CMV, EBV and SARS-CoV-2, with TCRs annotated for multiple antigens excluded. Using fastp at Q25 and MiXCR, TCRdb reprocessed the public reads and kept productive beta chains. Rows with one shared CDR3 protein collapse into an entry with the most common genes and DNA. TCRdb assigned the V and J calls; the authors' analysis was not used. In all, the sample holds about 48,000 distinct CDR3 sequences, and under 15% of those were seen once. Clones ranked in the top ten supply more than 8.5% of the sample.

This clonotype was counted ten times or more. It lacks a known antigen. Nothing much larger sits one base from this clone, and base qualities are not available. From V the trimming removes 0 bases and from J it removes 3 bases, while the gene matches leave 10 bases of the junction unaccounted for. CDR1 and CDR2 (LNHNV, YYDKDF) derive from the germline V gene (reference sequence). CDR3 length: 17 amino acids, cysteine to phenylalanine. Kept here is only the CDR3 DNA, which spans 51 bases and is read in frame from base 1. A case-control design nested within a healthcare worker cohort in London, UK, was used, with weekly nasopharyngeal swab PCR tests and blood sampling performed. Between 23 and 31 March 2020, the week of the UK lockdown, healthcare workers were enrolled and then followed up weekly for as long as 16 weeks.

The chain couples TRBV15 to TRBJ1-2, and 7 junctional nucleotides match TRBD1. This receptor was identified in an adult who was a healthcare worker with PCR-confirmed SARS-CoV-2 infection or an uninfected control (not recorded which). The source material was whole blood. Here is the DNA: TGTGCCACCAGCAGAGATTCACAGGGGCGAGGGCACTATGGCTACACCTTC. Translated, it reads CATSRDSQGRGHYGYTF.